A single sample gave rise to the 29 T cell receptor beta chains below, sequenced in a study of shared clonotypes between healthy human individuals. The assay was immunoSEQ multiplex PCR, and TCRdb's table has in-frame clones only and misses some. The data show about 2 million clones, 85% to 95% seen once. The material sequenced was naive CD4+ T cells sorted from blood. The sample's subset: CD45RA+ positively selected. The receptor set was obtained from a man aged 18 to 29 in good health.

The chain uses TRBV7-9 and TRBJ1-6; no reliable D call. Germline V gene lookup returns CDR1 SEHNR and CDR2 FQNEAQ (reference sequence). Trimming took 0 bases from V and 3 from J, leaving 12 bases between them. This CDR3 comprises 17 residues. The CDR3 sequence is CASSLALGMLYNSPLHF. The CDR3 bases are TGTGCCAGCAGCTTAGCGCTAGGCATGCTCTATAATTCACCCCTCCACTTT.

The chain couples TRBV7-2 to TRBJ1-1; D is ambiguous. CDR1 and CDR2 (germline): SGHTA, FQGNSA. This CDR3 spans 16 amino acids. V dropped 5 bases and J dropped 1 base, with 17 bases sitting between them. CDR3 sequence (DNA): TGTGCCAGCAGCCCCAGTGGGTCCAGGACGAACACTGAAGCTTTCTTT. This sequence encodes CASSPSGSRTNTEAFF.

CDR3 DNA: TGTGCCAGCAGCCCCACAGGGGCAACTAATGAAAAACTGTTTTTT. Encoded protein: CASSPTGATNEKLFF. The rearrangement joins TRBV5-4 to TRBJ1-4, with TRBD1 matching 7 bases. With 4 bases clipped from V and 0 bases from J, the junction kept 3 bases outside the gene matches. In germline, CDR1 is SGHNT, CDR2 YYREEE (reference sequence). This CDR3 has 15 residues. Full variable domain (missing parts from reference TRBV5-4 and TRBJ1-4): ETGVTQSPTHLIKTRGQQVTLRCSSQSGHNTVSWYQQALGQGPQFIFQYYREEENGRGNFPPRFSGLQFPNYSSELNVNALELDDSALYLCASSPTGATNEKLFFGSGTQLSVL.

The chain employs TRBV30 and TRBJ1-6; 7 positions match TRBD1. After removal of 0 bases from V and 10 bases from J, the junction contained 3 bases not matched to a gene. The germline CDR1 and CDR2 sequences are GTSNPN and SVGIG (reference sequence). This CDR3 is built from 13 residues. This CDR3 is CAWSVGDRSPLHF. As DNA, the CDR3 is TGTGCCTGGAGTGTAGGGGACAGATCACCCCTCCACTTT.

This clone was observed many times. The chain combines TRBV2 with TRBJ2-7, with D possibly being TRBD2 (5 bases). Looked up from germline, CDR1 is SNHLY and CDR2 is FYNNEI. CDR3 length: 12 residues. V gave up 8 bases and J gave up 5 bases, with 13 bases separating them. The CDR3 bases are TGTGCCAGCGATGAGGGCCACAACGAGCAGTACTTC. It codes for CASDEGHNEQYF. Based on the CDR3 plus reference TRBV2 and TRBJ2-7, the full variable domain is EPEVTQTPSHQVTQMGQEVILRCVPISNHLYFYWYRQILGQKVEFLVSFYNNEISEKSEIFDDQFSVERPDGSNFTLKIRSTKLEDSAMYFCASDEGHNEQYFGPGTRLTVT.

The genes are TRBV28 and TRBJ1-1; no reliable D call. The V gene lost 7 bases and the J gene lost 2 bases, with 11 bases spanning the gap. Germline V lookup: CDR1 MDHEN, CDR2 SYDVKM. The CDR3 has 13 residues. The CDR3 bases are TGTGCCAGCATCTTGCGGCGAAACACTGAAGCTTTCTTT. As protein: CASILRRNTEAFF.

Of note for this clone: The sample has other DNA sequences that encode this CDR3 too. This chain connects TRBV7-9 to TRBJ2-7; D ambiguous. V lost 3 bases to trimming and J lost 2 bases, with 5 bases between them. Germline assignment: CDR1 SEHNR and CDR2 FQNEAQ (reference sequence). The CDR3 loop spans 12 amino acids. The CDR3 nucleotides are TGTGCCAGCAGCTTCGGACCCTACGAGCAGTACTTC. It is translated as CASSFGPYEQYF.

Comments on this clone: Its ends do not fully match the called genes, so a read error is possible. The gene calls are TRBV7-7 and TRBJ2-7; D is undetermined. CDR1 and CDR2 (germline): SSHAT, FNYEAQ (reference sequence). The CDR3 runs to 16 residues. CDR3 DNA: TGTGCTAGCACTGACCTCAAGACGAGGAGCTCCTACGAGCAGTACTTC. Amino acid sequence: CASTDLKTRSSYEQYF.

The gene calls are TRBV21-1 and TRBJ1-2; the D call in the table, TRBD1, was not verified against the DNA. TRBV21-1 is a documented pseudogene. The CDR3 is 13 residues long. CDR3 loop: CASRNRGPCGYTF. CDR3 nucleotide sequence: TGTGCCAGCCGTAACAGGGGGCCGTGTGGCTACACCTTC.

CDR3 coding DNA: TGTGCCAGCAGCTTAGAACCAGGGGTTAGCACAGATACGCAGTATTTT. Protein product: CASSLEPGVSTDTQYF. The chain is built from TRBV7-3 and TRBJ2-3; weak D call: TRBD1 (6 bases). Trimming shortened V by 2 bases and J by 0 bases, and 12 bases separated the two germline ends. The germline gives CDR1 SGHTA, CDR2 FQGTGA. This CDR3 has 16 residues.

The rearrangement links TRBV27 to TRBJ2-3; TRBD2 matches 7 bases. Germline CDR1 MNHEY, CDR2 SMNVEV (reference sequence). This CDR3 comprises 16 residues. Losses at the gene ends were 4 bases for V and 2 bases for J; bases not matched to a gene: 9. The CDR3 DNA follows: TGTGCCAGCAGTTCCCCCATGCGGGGGACCACAGATACGCAGTATTTT. It yields the protein CASSSPMRGTTDTQYF.

This clone was picked up one time. The rearrangement links TRBV19 to TRBJ2-2, with a possible D match to TRBD2 (6 bases). Trimming took off 6 bases at V and 4 bases at J, with 15 bases between the two ends. The germline CDR1 and CDR2 sequences are LNHDA and SQIVND (reference sequence). The CDR3 extends over 15 amino acids. The CDR3 DNA follows: TGTGCCAGTAGAATCGGCGGAGGGTCCACCGGGGAGCTGTTTTTT. It yields the protein CASRIGGGSTGELFF.

This clone was seen a single time. The chain employs TRBV30 and TRBJ1-2, with a tentative D call TRBD1 (5 bases). Per the germline V gene, CDR1 is GTSNPN and CDR2 is SVGIG (reference sequence). V lost 3 bases and J lost 8, with 28 bases in between. The CDR3 has 17 amino acids. The CDR3 nucleotides read TGTGCCTGGAGCGGTCCGTACGGGAGGGGCCTCCGCTACGGCTACACCTTC. Its protein is CAWSGPYGRGLRYGYTF. The entire variable domain, with the rest obtained from reference TRBV30 and TRBJ1-2, is as follows: SQTIHQWPATLVQPVGSPLSLECTVEGTSNPNLYWYRQAAGRGLQLLFYSVGIGQISSEVPQNLSASRPQDRQFILSSKKLLLSDSGFYLCAWSGPYGRGLRYGYTFGSGTRLTVV.

J is TRBJ1-2 and V is TRBV30; a weak D match, TRBD1 (6 bases). This CDR3 spans 13 amino acids. Germline V CDR1 and CDR2: GTSNPN, SVGIG (reference sequence). V was shortened by 5 bases and J by 7 bases, with 17 bases between the two germline ends. In DNA form, the CDR3 reads TGTGCCTGGGACTCTGGGCAGGGGAGTGGCTACACCTTC. Encoded protein: CAWDSGQGSGYTF.

This chain joins TRBV18 and TRBJ1-5; TRBD1 matches at 7 bases. The CDR3 has 15 residues. The trim removed 4 bases at V and 0 bases at J, leaving 3 bases unmatched. The germline CDR1 and CDR2 sequences are KGHSH and LQKENI. CDR3 sequence (DNA): TGTGCCAGCTCACAGGGACAGAATAGCAATCAGCCCCAGCATTTT. The encoded protein is CASSQGQNSNQPQHF. Full variable domain (remainder filled in from reference TRBV18 and TRBJ1-5): NAGVMQNPRHLVRRRGQEARLRCSPMKGHSHVYWYRQLPEEGLKFMVYLQKENIIDESGMPKERFSAEFPKEGPSILRIQQVVRGDSAAYFCASSQGQNSNQPQHFGDGTRLSIL.

This chain joins TRBV4-1 and TRBJ2-1; D is possibly TRBD1 or TRBD2 (5 bases each). V was trimmed by 1 base and J by 3 bases, leaving 13 bases between them. Looked up from germline, CDR1 is MGHRA and CDR2 is YSYEKL. The CDR3 loop spans 16 amino acids. Written as DNA, the CDR3 is TGCGCCAGCAGCCAAGTCGGAGAGGGGAACTACAATGAGCAGTTCTTC. The encoded protein is CASSQVGEGNYNEQFF.

Concerning this clone itself: Mismatch with germline at one junction end may stem from a read error. The chain is built from TRBV2 and TRBJ1-6, with D unresolved. Germline V gene data show CDR1 as SNHLY and CDR2 as FYNNEI. This CDR3 comprises 13 residues. The CDR3 coding sequence is TGTGCCAGCAGTGAAGTGCCCAACACCGGGTTTGATTTT. This gives the protein CASSEVPNTGFDF.

This chain connects TRBV2 to TRBJ2-2, with 10 positions matching TRBD2. This CDR3 spans 15 amino acids. CDR1 and CDR2 from the germline V gene are SNHLY and FYNNEI. V gave up 7 bases and J gave up 7 bases; unmatched junction bases: 9. CDR3 region: CASNPLAGKVGELFF. CDR3 DNA: TGTGCCAGCAACCCACTAGCGGGAAAGGTCGGGGAGCTGTTTTTT.

A remark on this clone: Other DNA sequences of this sample code for an identical CDR3. The chain combines TRBV5-1 with TRBJ1-4; TRBD1 aligns across 9 bases. Per germline, CDR1 SGHRS and CDR2 YFSETQ. Germline trimming cut 4 bases from V and 0 bases from J; bases unmatched to any gene: 4. This CDR3 has 16 residues. CDR3 amino acids: CASSRGQGATNEKLFF. The CDR3 nucleotides read TGCGCCAGCAGCCGGGGACAGGGTGCAACTAATGAAAAACTGTTTTTT.

A single count supports this clone. Since a much larger clone is just one base distant, this may be a read error. Within the sample, other DNA sequences also encode this same CDR3. This chain connects TRBV30 to TRBJ2-7, with D possibly being TRBD1 (5 bases). CDR1 is GTSNPN and CDR2 is SVGIG in the germline V gene (reference sequence). The CDR3 is 13 residues long. The CDR3 spells CAWSADKSYEQYF. The CDR3, as DNA: TGTGCCTGGAGTGCGGACAAGTCCTACGAGCAATACTTC.

As concerns this clone: Other DNA sequences in this specimen translate into the identical CDR3. The chain couples TRBV5-1 to TRBJ2-7, with D possibly TRBD1 on 5 matching bases. The CDR3 has 14 amino acids. V dropped 0 bases and J dropped 4 bases, with 11 bases sitting between them. Per germline, CDR1 SGHRS and CDR2 YFSETQ. CDR3: CASSLAQGGYEQYF. The CDR3 bases are TGCGCCAGCAGCTTGGCCCAGGGCGGATACGAGCAGTACTTC.

V gene TRBV28 combines with J gene TRBJ1-1; the D gene is possibly TRBD1 (6 bases). The V gene lost 3 bases and the J gene lost 4 bases, with 12 bases spanning the gap. The CDR3 spans 14 residues. CDR1 and CDR2 (germline): MDHEN, SYDVKM. Here the CDR3 reads CASSFMGGRTEAFF. In nucleotides, the CDR3 is TGTGCCAGCAGTTTTATGGGGGGGCGCACTGAAGCTTTCTTT.

CDR3 amino acids: CASSPGGRDTDTQYF. The CDR3 region has the DNA TGTGCCAGCAGCCCAGGGGGACGGGACACAGATACGCAGTATTTT. V usage is TRBV7-2 and J usage is TRBJ2-3, with TRBD1 matching over 7 bases. The CDR3 contains 15 residues. V lost 5 bases, J lost 2 bases, and 7 bases stayed unmatched. Germline loops: CDR1 SGHTA, CDR2 FQGNSA.

The chain uses TRBV6-1 and TRBJ1-2; TRBD1 might be the D (5 bases). V was pared by 2 bases and J by 0 bases, with 10 bases between. The V gene's germline CDR1 is MNHNS and CDR2 SASEGT. The CDR3 is 15 amino acids. The CDR3 protein is CASSESTVTNYGYTF. As DNA, the CDR3 is TGTGCCAGCAGTGAATCGACAGTCACTAACTATGGCTACACCTTC.

The chain employs TRBV6-1 and TRBJ2-3; 9 nucleotides match TRBD2. Trimming cost V 6 bases and J 10 bases; bases outside gene matches: 8. Germline V gives CDR1 MNHNS, CDR2 SASEGT. The CDR3 extends over 13 amino acids. CDR3 in amino acids: CASRVPSGAAQYF. DNA for the CDR3: TGTGCCAGCAGAGTTCCTAGCGGGGCCGCGCAGTATTTT.

The chain links TRBV5-6 to TRBJ2-7; 9 bases are shared with TRBD2. CDR1 is SGHDT, CDR2 YYEEEE, per germline. The junction had 4 bases not matched to a gene; V was cut back by 0 bases and J by 3 bases. The CDR3 loop spans 15 amino acids. CDR3 nucleotides: TGTGCCAGCAGCTTGGTTGCGGGAGGGCTCTACGAGCAGTACTTC. Its translation is CASSLVAGGLYEQYF. The whole variable domain, filled in from reference TRBV5-6 and TRBJ2-7, reads DAGVTQSPTHLIKTRGQQVTLRCSPKSGHDTVSWYQQALGQGPQFIFQYYEEEERQRGNFPDRFSGHQFPNYSSELNVNALLLGDSALYLCASSLVAGGLYEQYFGPGTRLTVT.

The chain has TRBV15 and TRBJ2-7; 11 positions match TRBD2. The V gene end was trimmed by 2 bases and the J gene end by 0 bases; junction bases not matched to a gene: 3. Germline V CDR1 and CDR2: LNHNV, YYDKDF (reference sequence). CDR3 length: 16 amino acids. For the CDR3, the DNA is TGTGCCACCAGCAGACCTAGCGGGGGGACCTCCTACGAGCAGTACTTC. Amino acid sequence: CATSRPSGGTSYEQYF.

V gene TRBV5-1 combines with J gene TRBJ2-7; TRBD2 might be the D (5 bases). Trimming pared 0 bases from V and 5 bases from J, leaving 9 bases between. The CDR3 length is 13 residues. Germline CDR1 and CDR2: SGHRS and YFSETQ. Written as DNA, the CDR3 is TGCGCCAGCAGCTTGGACGTAGCGAACGAGCAGTACTTC. Translating gives CASSLDVANEQYF.

This chain joins TRBV28 and TRBJ1-2, with D possibly matching TRBD1 (6 bases). The CDR3 extends over 16 amino acids. CDR1 and CDR2 (germline): MDHEN, SYDVKM. V was pared by 6 bases and J by 8 bases, with 25 bases between. CDR3 sequence: CASSLRAPQQGEGYTF. The CDR3 nucleotides are TGTGCCAGCAGCCTCCGGGCCCCACAACAGGGAGAGGGCTACACCTTC.